These 16 T cell receptor beta chains share one sample of origin, sequenced in a study of T cells in tuberculosis. Clones were read by immunoSEQ multiplex PCR, and TCRdb kept only the in-frame ones, dropping some. The sample carries 20,000 to 25,000 clones, roughly nine tenths recorded once. Sequenced material: PBMCs. These TCRs come from a donor aged 10 to 29 with latent tuberculosis or without tuberculosis infection.

The chain links TRBV5-6 to TRBJ2-3; the D is unclear. CDR1 is SGHDT and CDR2 is YYEEEE in the germline V gene. This CDR3 has 12 amino acids. V lost 4 bases, J lost 2 bases, and 5 bases lay in between. The CDR3 region is CASSLYTDTQYF. CDR3 in DNA: TGTGCCAGCAGCCTCTACACAGATACGCAGTATTTT.

This clone was seen a few times. The CDR3: CASSLARDRSYEQYF. In DNA, the CDR3 is TGTGCCAGCAGCCTTGCCCGGGACAGATCCTACGAGCAGTACTTC. This rearrangement joins TRBV6-5 to TRBJ2-7; 7 bases map to TRBD1. This CDR3 is built from 15 residues. Trimming removed 6 bases from V and 1 base from J; junction bases left unmatched: 9. CDR1 and CDR2 (germline): MNHEY, SVGAGI.

The V call is TRBV28, the J call TRBJ1-5, with unresolved D. With 2 bases removed from V and 7 bases from J, the gap between germline ends came to 6 bases. The CDR3 is 12 residues long. Germline assignment: CDR1 MDHEN and CDR2 SYDVKM. The CDR3 sequence is CASSLTDQPQHF. CDR3 DNA sequence: TGTGCCAGCAGTTTAACAGACCAGCCCCAGCATTTT.

This clone was seen once. The chain links TRBV19 to TRBJ1-1; 12 nucleotides align to TRBD1. CDR1 and CDR2 from the germline V gene are LNHDA and SQIVND (reference sequence). V shed 5 bases and J 5 bases; nucleotides not matched to a gene: 6. The CDR3 has 15 amino acids. CDR3 DNA: TGTGCCAGTAGTTGGGACAGGGGGCTCGGAACTGAAGCTTTCTTT. Translation gives CASSWDRGLGTEAFF.

The V gene is TRBV7-2, the J gene TRBJ1-1, with a tentative D call TRBD1 (5 bases). V was pared by 4 bases and J by 5 bases, with 14 bases between. This CDR3 contains 14 residues. Germline V gives CDR1 SGHTA, CDR2 FQGNSA. DNA for the CDR3: TGTGCCAGCAGCTCCGGGGCCGCGGGGACTGAAGCTTTCTTT. Its protein product is CASSSGAAGTEAFF. The full variable domain, its missing parts supplied by reference TRBV7-2 and TRBJ1-1, is GAGVSQSPSNKVTEKGKDVELRCDPISGHTALYWYRQSLGQGLEFLIYFQGNSAPDKSGLPSDRFSAERTGGSVSTLTIQRTQQEDSAVYLCASSSGAAGTEAFFGQGTRLTVV.

The chain couples TRBV30 to TRBJ1-2; D is possibly TRBD1 (5 bases). Trimming cost V 0 bases and J 4 bases, with 12 bases left between them. The germline V gene encodes CDR1 GTSNPN and CDR2 SVGIG (reference sequence). The CDR3 totals 14 residues. The CDR3, as DNA: TGTGCCTGGAGTGTAGGTCGTACAGGCTATGGCTACACCTTC. The encoded protein is CAWSVGRTGYGYTF.

This chain uses TRBV29-1 with TRBJ1-4; 9 bases line up with TRBD1. Per the germline V gene, CDR1 is SQVTM and CDR2 is ANQGSEA. Trimming took 7 bases from V and 5 from J; bases not matched to a gene: 5. CDR3 length: 13 amino acids. CDR3 sequence reads: CSAFGTGNEKLFF. In DNA, the CDR3 is TGCAGCGCCTTCGGGACAGGGAATGAAAAACTGTTTTTT.

V gene TRBV7-6 combines with J gene TRBJ1-1, with D unclear. Germline assignment: CDR1 SGHVS and CDR2 FNYEAQ. With 1 base removed from V and 4 bases from J, the gap between germline ends came to 4 bases. This CDR3 contains 12 residues. The CDR3 loop is CASSLGSTEAFF. The CDR3 DNA reads as TGTGCCAGCAGCTTAGGGAGCACTGAAGCTTTCTTT.

The chain couples TRBV30 to TRBJ2-7; D is possibly TRBD2 (5 bases). Germline CDR1 GTSNPN, CDR2 SVGIG (reference sequence). The germline V and J ends were trimmed by 5 bases and 2 bases, with 7 bases remaining between them. This CDR3 has 11 residues. The CDR3 bases are TGTGCCTGGGGGAGCGCCTACGAGCAGTACTTC. Translation gives CAWGSAYEQYF.

The J gene is TRBJ2-7, the V gene TRBV28, with TRBD1 matching over 9 bases. The V gene's germline CDR1 is MDHEN and CDR2 SYDVKM. This CDR3 contains 15 residues. Trimming removed 5 bases from V and 1 base from J; junction bases left unmatched: 6. In DNA form, the CDR3 reads TGTGCCAGCAGTACTACTGACAGGGGGTCCTACGAGCAGTACTTC. Translation gives CASSTTDRGSYEQYF.

The CDR3: CASSPYAQGAKNSPLHF. The CDR3, as DNA: TGTGCCAGTAGCCCTTACGCACAGGGGGCGAAAAATTCACCCCTCCACTTT. V usage is TRBV19 and J usage is TRBJ1-6; TRBD1 matches 9 bases. J gave up 7 bases and V 6 bases, and 13 bases lay outside the gene matches. The CDR3 has 17 residues. Germline V lookup: CDR1 LNHDA, CDR2 SQIVND (reference sequence).

The chain is built from TRBV13 and TRBJ2-1, with TRBD2 as a possible D gene (6 bases). The V gene lost 3 bases and the J gene lost 6 bases, with 9 bases spanning the gap. The CDR3 length is 13 residues. CDR1 and CDR2 from the germline V gene are PRHDT and FYEKMQ (reference sequence). This chain's CDR3 is CASSLRGGNEQFF. DNA of the CDR3: TGTGCCAGCAGCTTGCGGGGCGGCAATGAGCAGTTCTTC.

The CDR3 protein is CASSDPGKIFGYEQYF. CDR3 sequence (DNA): TGTGCCAGCAGTGATCCGGGAAAGATTTTTGGCTACGAGCAGTACTTC. The V gene is TRBV2, the J gene TRBJ2-7; D perhaps matches TRBD2 (5 bases). The CDR3 totals 16 residues. V was clipped by 3 bases and J by 3 bases, with 18 bases between them. CDR1 is SNHLY, CDR2 FYNNEI, per germline.

The V call is TRBV6-6, the J call TRBJ1-2; D is uncertain. CDR3 length: 14 residues. V was pared by 0 bases and J by 8 bases, with 13 bases between. CDR1 MNHNY and CDR2 SVGAGI come from the germline V gene (reference sequence). The CDR3 DNA sequence: TGTGCCAGCAGTTACTCTGGGCAGTCATTGGGCTACACCTTC. This gives the protein CASSYSGQSLGYTF.

The chain joins TRBV5-8 to TRBJ2-1; 10 positions match TRBD2. The junction had 3 bases not matched to a gene; V was cut back by 0 bases and J by 3 bases. The CDR3 extends over 16 amino acids. CDR1 and CDR2 from the germline V gene are SGHTS and YDEGEE. The DNA of the CDR3 is TGTGCCAGCAGCTTGGTTACTAGCGGGGACTACAATGAGCAGTTCTTC. It codes for CASSLVTSGDYNEQFF.

This clone was picked up one time. The junction departs from the called germline gene at one end, perhaps through a read error. The chain uses TRBV7-2 and TRBJ2-1, with 10 bases aligning to TRBD2. The CDR3 is 15 amino acids. CDR1 and CDR2 from the germline V gene are SGHTA and FQGNSA. The CDR3 DNA follows: TGTGCCAGCACCTTAGGGCTAGCGGGGGCAAGGGAGCAGTTCTTC. Translation gives CASTLGLAGAREQFF.